This T cell receptor beta chain was sequenced for a study of CD8 T cells in Susac syndrome. Points from the study as a whole: A relatively small number of individuals underwent TCR sequencing and HLA analysis.

The authors reverse transcribed roughly 0.5 to 1 ug RNA with random hexamers. TCRdb reanalysed the immunoSEQ multiplex PCR reads using MiXCR and keeps one entry per CDR3 protein. The top ten clones hold 0.065% to 0.1% of a sample with approximately 110,000 distinct CDR3 sequences, 90% to 95% of them seen once. Regarding this clonotype: Antigen specificity is unknown.

TCR beta sequencing was performed on blood CD8+ and CD4+ T cells. Both CD4+ and CD8+ T cells were negatively isolated, and TEMRA cells underwent FACS enrichment. V was cut by 5 bases and J by 0 bases, with 8 bases left in between. Germline V gives CDR1 DFQATT, CDR2 SNEGSKA (reference sequence). There are 13 residues in the CDR3. The gene calls are TRBV20-1 and TRBJ1-3; maybe TRBD1 (6 bases). Sequencing was carried out using CD4+ T cells from PBMCs. The TCR sequence derives from a human donor in good health. In DNA, the CDR3 is TGCAGTGCTCTCAGGGGCTCTGGAAACACCATATATTTT. The encoded protein is CSALRGSGNTIYF.